The 27 T cell receptor beta chains below come from one sample, sequenced in a study of identical twins. From the 5' RACE reads, TCRdb called clonotypes with MiXCR, one entry per CDR3 protein. The table records fewer than 900,000 distinct CDR3 sequences, about 20% of them present only once. The data were also submitted as part of a second study, on T cells expressing NK-cell markers.

The source material was PBMCs. The receptors come from a woman aged 18-35 years in good health.

Only a few counts were recorded for this clonotype. The rearrangement joins TRBV20-1 to TRBJ1-5; 9 bases fit TRBD1. Germline V gene data show CDR1 as DFQATT and CDR2 as SNEGSKA (reference sequence). The CDR3 is 14 residues long. V lost 4 bases and J lost 4; bases outside the gene matches: 5. This chain's CDR3 is CSAMDGTGNQPQHF. The CDR3 coding sequence is TGCAGTGCTATGGACGGGACAGGGAATCAGCCCCAGCATTTT.

This clonotype was observed once. The chain is built from TRBV6-2 or TRBV6-3 and TRBJ2-7, with 7 nucleotides matching TRBD1. V was clipped by 4 bases and J by 7 bases; unmatched bases: 10. The CDR3 is 14 amino acids. Germline V gene sequence: CDR1 MNHEY, CDR2 SVGEGT. The CDR3 protein is CASSSGQVREEQYF. CDR3 DNA sequence: TGTGCCAGCAGTTCCGGACAGGTCAGGGAGGAGCAGTACTTC.

This clonotype was seen a handful of times. The rearrangement links TRBV5-4 to TRBJ2-7, with 12 bases fitting TRBD2. The germline V gene has CDR1 SGHNT and CDR2 YYREEE (reference sequence). Trimming at V came to 0 bases and at J to 7 bases, leaving 11 bases not matched to a gene. This CDR3 region has 17 residues. The CDR3 DNA is TGTGCCAGCAGCTTGGCCTTACTAGCGGGAGGACCTCAAGAGCAGTACTTC. Its protein product is CASSLALLAGGPQEQYF. The full variable domain, in which reference TRBV5-4 and TRBJ2-7 provide the parts outside the CDR3, is ETGVTQSPTHLIKTRGQQVTLRCSSQSGHNTVSWYQQALGQGPQFIFQYYREEENGRGNFPPRFSGLQFPNYSSELNVNALELDDSALYLCASSLALLAGGPQEQYFGPGTRLTVT.

The J gene is TRBJ2-1, the V gene TRBV12-3 or TRBV12-4; D call uncertain. V dropped 9 bases and J dropped 5 bases, with 17 bases sitting between them. The CDR3 extends over 14 amino acids. The CDR3 is CASVLLGSHNEQFF. The CDR3 DNA sequence: TGTGCCAGTGTCCTCCTGGGCAGTCACAATGAGCAGTTCTTC.

This clonotype was seen a few times. The V and J genes are TRBV9 and TRBJ2-7; D is uncertain. The germline CDR1 and CDR2 sequences are SGDLS and YYNGEE. V dropped 0 bases and J dropped 3 bases, with 10 bases sitting between them. The CDR3 is 14 amino acids. In DNA, the CDR3 is TGTGCCAGCAGCGTAGGGGCAGGCCTCTACGAGCAGTACTTC. Translating gives CASSVGAGLYEQYF.

The chain uses TRBV7-9 and TRBJ2-7; no firm D call. This CDR3 comprises 13 residues. Trimming took off 9 bases at V and 5 bases at J, with 17 bases between the two ends. Germline CDR1 reads SEHNR; CDR2 reads FQNEAQ (reference sequence). CDR3 sequence (DNA): TGTGCCAGTACGTATTCCACTGGGGACGAGCAGTACTTC. This encodes CASTYSTGDEQYF.

This clonotype was counted only a few times. CDR3 in DNA: TGCAGTGCTAGATTTGGCGGGGGGCTTGGAGAGCAGTACTTC. Residues: CSARFGGGLGEQYF. This rearrangement joins TRBV20-1 to TRBJ2-7, with 8 bases that match TRBD2. The V gene's germline CDR1 is DFQATT and CDR2 SNEGSKA (reference sequence). The CDR3 is made up of 14 amino acids. Trimming at V came to 2 bases and at J to 7 bases, leaving 10 bases not matched to a gene.

This clonotype was observed a handful of times. This chain connects TRBV15 to TRBJ2-2; D might be TRBD1 (7 bases). The CDR3 loop spans 15 amino acids. CDR1 LNHNV and CDR2 YYDKDF come from the germline V gene (reference sequence). Trimming took 3 bases from V and 5 from J, leaving 13 bases between them. CDR3 protein: CATSSHRGGTGELFF. The CDR3 region has the DNA TGTGCCACCAGCAGTCACAGGGGAGGTACCGGGGAGCTGTTTTTT.

This chain uses TRBV6-1 with TRBJ2-2, with D possibly matching TRBD2 (5 bases). Germline V gene data show CDR1 as MNHNS and CDR2 as SASEGT. This CDR3 has 14 amino acids. V was trimmed by 7 bases and J by 0 bases, leaving 9 bases between them. The CDR3 sequence: CASTGVTNTGELFF. DNA of the CDR3: TGTGCCAGCACCGGGGTTACGAACACCGGGGAGCTGTTTTTT.

This clonotype was picked up a small number of times. The chain uses TRBV5-1 and TRBJ2-5; unclear D gene. This CDR3 spans 12 amino acids. V gave up 4 bases and J gave up 8 bases, with 12 bases separating them. Germline loops: CDR1 SGHRS, CDR2 YFSETQ. The CDR3 protein is CASSPTVETQYF. CDR3 sequence (DNA): TGCGCCAGCAGCCCTACTGTAGAAACCCAGTACTTC.

A few counts support this clonotype. V is TRBV6-5 and J is TRBJ1-1; 7 bases are shared with TRBD1. The V gene's germline CDR1 is MNHEY and CDR2 SVGAGI. Trimming at V came to 4 bases and at J to 1 base, leaving 6 bases not matched to a gene. The CDR3 has 15 amino acids. The CDR3 loop reads CASSSPGQTNTEAFF. The CDR3 nucleotides read TGTGCCAGCAGTTCCCCGGGACAGACGAACACTGAAGCTTTCTTT.

This chain uses TRBV7-2 with TRBJ2-1; no clear D. CDR3 length equals 15 residues. Germline V gives CDR1 SGHTA, CDR2 FQGNSA. Trimming left V 0 bases short and J 8 bases short, with 14 bases between. CDR3 sequence reads: CASSLASPGVHEQFF. The CDR3 region has the DNA TGTGCCAGCAGCTTAGCTAGCCCGGGCGTACATGAGCAGTTCTTC. The full variable domain, its missing parts supplied by reference TRBV7-2 and TRBJ2-1, is GAGVSQSPSNKVTEKGKDVELRCDPISGHTALYWYRQSLGQGLEFLIYFQGNSAPDKSGLPSDRFSAERTGGSVSTLTIQRTQQEDSAVYLCASSLASPGVHEQFFGPGTRLTVL.

CDR3: CASKGLAENEQFF. The CDR3 bases are TGTGCCAGCAAAGGGCTAGCAGAAAATGAGCAGTTCTTC. This chain joins TRBV5-6 and TRBJ2-1; D may be TRBD2 (5 bases). Looked up from germline, CDR1 is SGHDT and CDR2 is YYEEEE. The CDR3 loop spans 13 amino acids. With 6 bases removed from V and 7 bases from J, the gap between germline ends came to 14 bases.

The V and J genes are TRBV29-1 and TRBJ2-1; 10 nucleotides align to TRBD2. V was clipped by 0 bases and J by 1 base; unmatched bases: 12. This CDR3 region has 19 residues. Germline V lookup: CDR1 SQVTM, CDR2 ANQGSEA. In nucleotides, the CDR3 is TGCAGCGTTGAAGATTTTCACGAGCGGGAGGGCCGATCCTACAATGAGCAGTTCTTC. Its translation: CSVEDFHEREGRSYNEQFF.

This clonotype was recorded a few times. This chain links TRBV27 with TRBJ2-5; D is ambiguous. The CDR3 has 13 residues. Per the germline V gene, CDR1 is MNHEY and CDR2 is SMNVEV (reference sequence). Trimming stripped 7 bases from V and 4 bases from J, with 13 bases between. The CDR3 protein is CASTRSSGETQYF. The CDR3 coding sequence is TGTGCCAGCACTAGGTCTTCGGGAGAGACCCAGTACTTC.

The V call is TRBV6-2 or TRBV6-3, the J call TRBJ1-5; TRBD1 might be the D (6 bases). CDR1 is MNHEY and CDR2 is SVGEGT in the germline V gene. V lost 8 bases and J lost 5, with 10 bases in between. CDR3 length equals 12 residues. CDR3 region: CASQGLDQPQHF. CDR3 in DNA: TGTGCCAGCCAGGGGCTCGATCAGCCCCAGCATTTT.

This clonotype has a count of ten or more. The chain uses TRBV5-1 and TRBJ2-5; TRBD2 matches 12 bases. Germline values: CDR1 SGHRS, CDR2 YFSETQ. The CDR3 length is 16 residues. After removal of 0 bases from V and 7 bases from J, the junction contained 7 bases not matched to a gene. The CDR3 DNA is TGCGCCAGCAGCTTGGCCGAACTAGCGGGAGGAGGGACCCAGTACTTC. This encodes CASSLAELAGGGTQYF.

The rearrangement uses TRBV5-4 and TRBJ2-3, with TRBD2 matching 15 bases. Germline V lookup: CDR1 SGHNT, CDR2 YYREEE (reference sequence). The junction had 11 bases not matched to a gene; V was cut back by 3 bases and J by 6 bases. The CDR3 has 18 amino acids. Here the CDR3 reads CASSSGTSGGPRGDTQYF. As DNA, the CDR3 is TGTGCCAGCAGCTCGGGGACTAGCGGGGGGCCGAGGGGGGATACGCAGTATTTT.

The chain employs TRBV5-1 and TRBJ2-1; 10 bases line up with TRBD2. Germline values: CDR1 SGHRS, CDR2 YFSETQ. The CDR3 is 17 residues long. With V trimmed by 4 bases and J by 7 bases, 14 bases remained unmatched. The CDR3 reads CASSASSGGHLQNEQFF. DNA for the CDR3: TGCGCCAGCAGCGCCTCTAGCGGGGGCCACCTACAGAATGAGCAGTTCTTC.

This clonotype was seen more than once but under ten times. The V call is TRBV5-1, the J call TRBJ2-2, with 10 positions matching TRBD1. The CDR3 covers 16 residues. From germline, CDR1 is SGHRS and CDR2 YFSETQ. The J segment lost 3 bases and the V segment lost 3 bases, leaving 5 bases of the junction unmatched. This CDR3 is CASSSSGQGDTGELFF. CDR3 DNA sequence: TGCGCCAGCAGCTCCTCTGGACAGGGGGACACCGGGGAGCTGTTTTTT.

In its sample, this clonotype was seen a few times. This chain joins TRBV6-5 and TRBJ2-1; TRBD1 might be the D (5 bases). The germline V and J ends were trimmed by 0 bases and 9 bases, with 15 bases remaining between them. This CDR3 is built from 15 residues. CDR1 MNHEY and CDR2 SVGAGI come from the germline V gene. CDR3 DNA sequence: TGTGCCAGCAGTTACTCACCCAGGGTACTTGGTGAGCAGTTCTTC. This sequence encodes CASSYSPRVLGEQFF.

The table lists this clonotype with a few counts. V is TRBV7-9 and J is TRBJ1-1; D not resolved. This CDR3 has 12 residues. Trimming removed 5 bases from V and 6 bases from J, with 10 bases in between. Germline V gene data show CDR1 as SEHNR and CDR2 as FQNEAQ (reference sequence). This chain's CDR3 is CASSPIPAEAFF. CDR3 nucleotides: TGTGCCAGCAGCCCGATTCCAGCTGAAGCTTTCTTT.

CDR3 residues: CSAIRTGDSPLHF. The CDR3, as DNA: TGCAGTGCCATCCGGACAGGGGATTCACCCCTCCACTTT. V gene TRBV20-1 combines with J gene TRBJ1-6, with TRBD1 identical over 9 bases. The CDR3 consists of 13 residues. With 6 bases clipped from V and 8 bases from J, the junction kept 5 bases outside the gene matches. CDR1 is DFQATT, CDR2 SNEGSKA, per germline (reference sequence).

The chain is built from TRBV6-2 or TRBV6-3 and TRBJ2-1, with 8 bases aligning to TRBD2. CDR3 length: 13 residues. Germline V gene sequence: CDR1 MNHEY, CDR2 SVGEGT. The V and J ends lost 2 bases and 15 bases, in that order; junction bases with no gene match: 9. CDR3 in amino acids: CASSYDGTRIRFF. The CDR3 DNA reads TGTGCCAGCAGTTACGACGGGACTAGAATTCGGTTCTTC.

This clonotype was seen a handful of times. The chain joins TRBV7-9 to TRBJ1-2; D is uncertain. Trimming took off 4 bases at V and 7 bases at J, with 10 bases between the two ends. This CDR3 region has 12 residues. Germline lookup yields CDR1 SEHNR and CDR2 FQNEAQ (reference sequence). CDR3 loop: CASSSDWTGYTF. The CDR3 nucleotides are TGTGCCAGCAGCTCCGACTGGACTGGCTACACCTTC.

The J gene is TRBJ1-2, the V gene TRBV10-2; D might be TRBD1 (5 bases). Trimming removed 2 bases at V and 5 bases at J, with 9 bases between. This CDR3 region has 13 residues. From germline, CDR1 is WSHSY and CDR2 SAAADI. The CDR3 sequence is CASSETGPYGYTF. The DNA of the CDR3 is TGCGCCAGCAGTGAGACAGGCCCGTATGGCTACACCTTC.

This clonotype was picked up many times. The chain recombines TRBV7-6 with TRBJ2-1; tentative D call: TRBD2 (5 bases). V was shortened by 3 bases and J by 8 bases, with 11 bases between the two germline ends. Germline lookup yields CDR1 SGHVS and CDR2 FNYEAQ. The CDR3 is 13 residues long. The CDR3 region is CASSLGSGYEQFF. For the CDR3, the DNA is TGTGCCAGCAGCTTGGGGAGTGGCTATGAGCAGTTCTTC.